Described below is a single T cell receptor beta chain sequence and its context. Its target is not known. These data come from a study of T-cell memory formation after mild COVID-19. Across the study: TCR clusters largely stayed donor specific. Study observations and caveats: The study found contracting CD4+ clones mainly in CM and EM and contracting CD8+ clones in EMRA. Day 37-peaking second-wave clones had unconfirmed SARS-CoV-2 specificity.

Constant-segment primers were used for 5'RACE, and the resulting TCR alpha and TCR beta cDNA libraries carried sample barcodes and UMIs. A single record per CDR3 protein comes from TCRdb applying MiXCR to the 5' RACE reads. Among roughly 250,000 distinct CDR3 sequences listed, about a sixth were seen once. Germline assignment: CDR1 SGHRS and CDR2 YFSETQ. V was pared by 1 base and J by 0 bases, with 7 bases between. The CDR3 length is 14 residues. The origin of this receptor is a man between 18 and 35 years old who had mild COVID-19 (a few samples of this study predate the infection). Cell type and time point are not known. V and J are TRBV5-1 and TRBJ1-2; D is undetermined. The sequenced material came from PBMCs or a T cell subset sorted from them (not recorded which). In DNA form, the CDR3 reads TGCGCCAGCAGCTTGACCTCTGCTAACTATGGCTACACCTTC. This encodes CASSLTSANYGYTF.